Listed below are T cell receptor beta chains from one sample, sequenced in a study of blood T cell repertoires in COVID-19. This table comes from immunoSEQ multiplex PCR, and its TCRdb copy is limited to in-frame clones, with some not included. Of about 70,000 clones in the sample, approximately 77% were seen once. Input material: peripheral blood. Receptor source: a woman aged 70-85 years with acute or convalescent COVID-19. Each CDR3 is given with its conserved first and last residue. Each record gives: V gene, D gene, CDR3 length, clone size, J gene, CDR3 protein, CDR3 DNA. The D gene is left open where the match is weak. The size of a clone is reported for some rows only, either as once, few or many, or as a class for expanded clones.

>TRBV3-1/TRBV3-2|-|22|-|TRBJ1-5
CASSLTMGTIREQGFRNQPQHF
TGTGCCAGCAGCCTAACAATGGGGACCATCCGGGAACAGGGATTTCGCAATCAGCCCCAGCATTTT
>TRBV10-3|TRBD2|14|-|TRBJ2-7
CAIRAGDSAYEQYF
TGTGCCATCAGGGCGGGGGACTCAGCCTACGAGCAGTACTTC
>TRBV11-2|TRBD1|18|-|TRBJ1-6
CASRRGQGPRPGVSPLHF
TGTGCCAGCAGGAGGGGACAGGGGCCTCGTCCCGGGGTCTCACCCCTCCACTTT
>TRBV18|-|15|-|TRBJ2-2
CASSPPGEVTGELFF
TGTGCCAGCTCACCCCCGGGGGAAGTGACCGGGGAGCTGTTTTTT
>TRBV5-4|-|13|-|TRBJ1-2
CASSYIAGYGYTF
TGTGCCAGCAGTTACATTGCTGGCTATGGCTACACCTTC
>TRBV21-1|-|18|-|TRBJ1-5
CASSKKRWGQGTNQPQHF
-
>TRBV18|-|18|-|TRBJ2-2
CASSPLTYRDIVTGELFF
TGTGCCAGCTCACCATTGACCTACCGGGACATCGTGACCGGGGAGCTGTTTTTT
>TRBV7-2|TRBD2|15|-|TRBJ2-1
CASGRTSGAYNEQFF
TGTGCCAGCGGGAGGACTAGCGGGGCGTACAATGAGCAGTTCTTC
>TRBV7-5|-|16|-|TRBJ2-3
CARSITGTSGADTQYF
TGTGCCAGAAGCATAACCGGGACTAGCGGGGCAGATACGCAGTATTTT
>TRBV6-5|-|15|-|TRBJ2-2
CASSDWSANTGELFF
TGTGCCAGCTCCGACTGGAGCGCGAACACCGGGGAGCTGTTTTTT
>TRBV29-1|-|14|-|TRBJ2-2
CSVDTSGTTGELFF
TGCAGCGTTGACACAAGCGGGACAACCGGGGAGCTGTTTTTT
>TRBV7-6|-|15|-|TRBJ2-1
CASSLYGSSYNEQFF
TGTGCCAGCAGCTTATACGGGAGCTCCTACAATGAGCAGTTCTTC
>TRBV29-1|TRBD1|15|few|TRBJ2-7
CSVEASRTGVYEQYF
TGCAGCGTTGAGGCCTCTCGGACAGGGGTCTACGAGCAGTACTTC
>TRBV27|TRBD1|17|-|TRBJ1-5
CASSLSGQGMSNQPQHF
TGTGCCAGCAGTTTATCGGGACAGGGAATGAGCAATCAGCCCCAGCATTTT
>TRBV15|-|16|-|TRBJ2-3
CATRDLRRTSTDTQYF
TGTGCCACCAGAGATCTCAGGAGGACTAGCACAGATACGCAGTATTTT
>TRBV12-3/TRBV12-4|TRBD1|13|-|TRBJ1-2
CASRRQGAYGYTF
TGTGCCAGCAGGAGACAGGGTGCCTATGGCTACACCTTC
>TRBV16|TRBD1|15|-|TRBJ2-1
CASSQLTGWDNEQFF
TGTGCCAGCAGCCAATTGACAGGGTGGGACAATGAGCAGTTCTTC
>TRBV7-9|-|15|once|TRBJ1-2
CASSLGQGLEYGYTF
TGTGCCAGCAGCTTAGGTCAGGGATTGGAATATGGCTACACCTTC
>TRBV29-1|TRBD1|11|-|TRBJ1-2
CSTQGIYGYTF
TGCAGCACACAGGGGATCTATGGCTACACCTTC
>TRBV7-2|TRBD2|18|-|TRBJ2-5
CASSLAPAGLAGVETQYF
TGTGCCAGCAGCTTAGCGCCGGCGGGCCTAGCGGGAGTTGAGACCCAGTACTTC
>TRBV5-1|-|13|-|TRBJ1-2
CASSLAERSGYTF
TGCGCCAGCAGCTTGGCCGAGAGGTCCGGCTACACCTTC
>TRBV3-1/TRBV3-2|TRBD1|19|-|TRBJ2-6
CASSQETWDRFSGANVLTF
TGTGCCAGCAGCCAAGAGACCTGGGACAGGTTCTCTGGGGCCAACGTCCTGACTTTC
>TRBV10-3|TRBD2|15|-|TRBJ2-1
CAISDAAGGSNEQFF
TGTGCCATCAGTGATGCGGCGGGGGGTTCCAATGAGCAGTTCTTC
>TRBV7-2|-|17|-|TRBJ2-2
CASSLVPQGRGTGELFF
TGTGCCAGCAGCTTAGTTCCCCAGGGGAGAGGTACCGGGGAGCTGTTTTTT